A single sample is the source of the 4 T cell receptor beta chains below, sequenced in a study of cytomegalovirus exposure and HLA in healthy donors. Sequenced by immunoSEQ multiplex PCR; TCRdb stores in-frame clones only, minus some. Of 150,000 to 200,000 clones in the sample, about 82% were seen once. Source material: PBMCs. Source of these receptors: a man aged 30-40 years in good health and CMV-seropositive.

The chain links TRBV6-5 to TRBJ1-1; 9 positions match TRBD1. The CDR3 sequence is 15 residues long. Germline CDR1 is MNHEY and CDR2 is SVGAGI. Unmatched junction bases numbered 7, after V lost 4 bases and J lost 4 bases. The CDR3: CASSWDRVVSTEAFF. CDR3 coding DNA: TGTGCCAGCAGTTGGGACAGGGTTGTGAGCACTGAAGCTTTCTTT.

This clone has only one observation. The CDR3 sequence: CASSSDSARVTGELFF. In DNA form, the CDR3 reads TGTGCCAGCAGCTCGGACTCTGCGCGTGTCACCGGGGAGCTGTTTTTT. The rearrangement joins TRBV7-9 to TRBJ2-2, with a weak D call TRBD2 (5 bases). In germline, CDR1 is SEHNR, CDR2 FQNEAQ (reference sequence). V was clipped by 4 bases and J by 4 bases, with 16 bases between them. CDR3 length: 16 amino acids.

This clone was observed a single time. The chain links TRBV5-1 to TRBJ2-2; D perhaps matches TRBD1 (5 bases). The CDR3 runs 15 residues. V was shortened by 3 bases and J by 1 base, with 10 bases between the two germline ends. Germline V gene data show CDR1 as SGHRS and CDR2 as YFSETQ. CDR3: CASSSGHGNTGELFF. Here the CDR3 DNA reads TGCGCCAGCAGCTCTGGACACGGGAACACCGGGGAGCTGTTTTTT.

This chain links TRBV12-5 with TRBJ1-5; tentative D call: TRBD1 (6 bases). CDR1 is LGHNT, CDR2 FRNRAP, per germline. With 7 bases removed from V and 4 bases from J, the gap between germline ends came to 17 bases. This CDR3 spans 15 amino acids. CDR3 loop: CASAWGQGRNQPQHF. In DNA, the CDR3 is TGTGCTAGTGCCTGGGGGCAGGGAAGGAATCAGCCCCAGCATTTT.